What follows describes a single TCR beta chain. This CDR3 is built from 18 residues. Germline loops: CDR1 MDHEN, CDR2 SYDVKM. With 7 bases clipped from V and 0 bases from J, the junction kept 14 bases outside the gene matches. The sample originates from a study of shared T cell receptors in the human thymus. TCRdb's table, derived via immunoSEQ multiplex PCR, lists solely in-frame clones and lacks some. The table lists hundreds of thousands of clones, 70% to 80% of them singletons. This sample also belongs to another study, concerning human thymus T cells. As reported in that work: Healthy Finnish infants undergoing corrective surgery for congenital heart defects provided the donor material. Biased V and J segment usage appeared in thymus and peripheral blood. Related studies found that unrelated individuals share highly overlapping thymic repertoires.

This sequence originates from a boy younger than two with a congenital heart defect. The chain uses TRBV28 and TRBJ1-4; 7 bases are shared with TRBD1. The sample was thymocytes. CDR3: CASKSLVRDRTTNEKLFF. The CDR3 DNA sequence: TGTGCCAGCAAGAGTTTAGTCCGGGACAGAACAACTAATGAAAAACTGTTTTTT.